One sample yielded the 22 T cell receptor beta chains listed below, sequenced in a study of T cells in Graves' hyperthyroidism and ophthalmopathy. TCR beta CDR3 regions were amplified from RNA transcripts. Initially, a first-round RT-PCR of the TCR CDR3 employed the HTBI primer set. TCRdb re-analysed the multiplex PCR reads in MiXCR, keeping a single row per CDR3 protein. The sample comprises approximately 300,000 distinct CDR3 sequences, roughly 15% of which are singletons, and roughly 33% rests with the top ten. Sequencing used blood. The source of these receptors is a man aged 25 to 45 with Graves' hyperthyroidism.

This chain links TRBV2 with TRBJ2-7; D may be TRBD1 (6 bases). Trimming cost V 7 bases and J 1 base, with 8 bases left between them. From germline, CDR1 is SNHLY and CDR2 FYNNEI. The CDR3 loop spans 12 amino acids. The DNA of the CDR3 is TGTGCCAGCAAGGACAGTTCCTACGAGCAGTACTTC. Protein product: CASKDSSYEQYF.

The V call is TRBV7-9, the J call TRBJ1-4, with D tentatively TRBD1 (6 bases). V lost 2 bases to trimming and J lost 4 bases, with 17 bases between them. The CDR3 consists of 17 residues. Germline V gives CDR1 SEHNR, CDR2 FQNEAQ (reference sequence). CDR3 nucleotides: TGTGCCAGCAGCTTACATCCGCGGGACACCAATAATGAAAAACTGTTTTTT. This encodes CASSLHPRDTNNEKLFF.

This rearrangement joins TRBV5-1 to TRBJ2-5, with D possibly being TRBD1 (5 bases). Looked up from germline, CDR1 is SGHRS and CDR2 is YFSETQ. This CDR3 contains 14 residues. V dropped 0 bases and J dropped 5 bases, with 11 bases sitting between them. CDR3 loop: CASSLGGPRETQYF. The CDR3 DNA is TGCGCCAGCAGCTTGGGGGGCCCTCGGGAGACCCAGTACTTC.

A few counts support this clonotype. The J gene is TRBJ2-7, the V gene TRBV5-1; D is possibly TRBD2 (5 bases). With 1 base removed from V and 6 bases from J, the gap between germline ends came to 14 bases. The CDR3 totals 14 residues. Per germline, CDR1 SGHRS and CDR2 YFSETQ. In DNA form, the CDR3 reads TGCGCCAGCAGCTTGTGGAGCGGAGGAGGCGAGCAGTACTTC. Translated, it gives CASSLWSGGGEQYF.

The rearrangement joins TRBV6-9 to TRBJ2-7; the D gene is possibly TRBD1 (5 bases). V lost 3 bases, J lost 5 bases, and 8 bases lay in between. CDR3 length: 12 residues. Germline CDR1 and CDR2: MNHGY and SVAAGI. Here the CDR3 DNA reads TGTGCCAGCAGTTACGGACACGACGAGCAGTACTTC. It specifies CASSYGHDEQYF.

This clonotype was recorded at least ten times. V is TRBV7-2 and J is TRBJ2-3, with D uncertain. Germline CDR1 and CDR2: SGHTA and FQGNSA. This CDR3 is built from 13 residues. V was clipped by 3 bases and J by 2 bases, with 6 bases between them. The CDR3 reads CASSFHPTDTQYF. Here the CDR3 DNA reads TGTGCCAGCAGCTTCCACCCCACAGATACGCAGTATTTT.

This clonotype was seen more than once but under ten times. The chain recombines TRBV5-1 with TRBJ2-1; TRBD2 aligns across 7 bases. CDR1 and CDR2 from the germline V gene are SGHRS and YFSETQ. The CDR3 covers 14 residues. Germline trimming cut 5 bases from V and 7 bases from J; bases unmatched to any gene: 9. CDR3 loop: CASRGTNRKNEQFF. CDR3 in DNA: TGCGCCAGCAGGGGGACTAACCGAAAGAATGAGCAGTTCTTC.

This clonotype was detected ten times or more. This chain links TRBV20-1 with TRBJ1-1; unclear D gene. The CDR3 length is 14 residues. Germline V gene lookup returns CDR1 DFQATT and CDR2 SNEGSKA (reference sequence). The ends were cut back, 0 bases at V and 5 bases at J, with 13 bases in the middle. CDR3 DNA: TGCAGTGCTAGAGACCCTACCGGGAGGACTGAAGCTTTCTTT. Its protein is CSARDPTGRTEAFF.

This clonotype was recorded many times. The chain combines TRBV6-1 with TRBJ2-1; 7 bases match TRBD2. The CDR3 extends over 16 amino acids. CDR1 MNHNS and CDR2 SASEGT come from the germline V gene. The ends lost 5 bases at V and 4 bases at J; junction bases unmatched: 11. This chain's CDR3 is CASSSTSGTAYNEQFF. CDR3 sequence (DNA): TGTGCCAGCAGTTCCACCAGCGGGACCGCATACAATGAGCAGTTCTTC.

This clonotype was detected many times. The chain links TRBV30 to TRBJ1-1; D is uncertain. Germline CDR1 and CDR2: GTSNPN and SVGIG (reference sequence). CDR3 length: 16 amino acids. Deletions cut 3 bases from V and 1 base from J, with 18 bases between. CDR3 protein: CAWSSISGVPNTEAFF. CDR3 nucleotides: TGTGCCTGGAGCTCAATATCCGGGGTGCCGAACACTGAAGCTTTCTTT.

This clonotype appeared many times. The rearrangement links TRBV5-5 to TRBJ2-1, with TRBD2 matching over 7 bases. V was pared by 5 bases and J by 3 bases, with 2 bases of the junction left unmatched. From germline, CDR1 is SGHKS and CDR2 YYEKEE (reference sequence). The CDR3 spans 13 residues. CDR3 residues: CASSGTNYNEQFF. CDR3 in DNA: TGTGCCAGCAGTGGGACTAACTACAATGAGCAGTTCTTC.

This clonotype has more than one count but fewer than ten. One end of the junction does not line up with germline, which may come from a read error. The J gene is TRBJ1-5, the V gene TRBV6-1; maybe TRBD1 (5 bases). The CDR3 covers 15 residues. Germline CDR1 and CDR2: MNHNS and SASEGT. CDR3 sequence: CASSESGWGDQPQHF. DNA of the CDR3: TGTGCCAGCAGTGAATCAGGGTGGGGCGATCAGCCTCAGCATTTT.

There are many counts of this clonotype. V and J are TRBV12-3 or TRBV12-4 and TRBJ1-2; no clear D gene. The CDR3 totals 14 residues. The V and J ends lost 1 base and 2 bases respectively, with 8 bases between them. The CDR3 loop reads CASSLDRTNYGYTF. CDR3 bases: TGTGCCAGCAGTTTAGACAGAACGAACTATGGCTACACCTTC.

In its sample, this clonotype was seen many times. This chain links TRBV20-1 with TRBJ2-5; no clear D gene. The CDR3 totals 15 residues. Germline lookup yields CDR1 DFQATT and CDR2 SNEGSKA (reference sequence). Trimming took off 5 bases at V and 7 bases at J, with 23 bases between the two ends. CDR3 nucleotides: TGCAGTGCTCCAAGATCGGTCCTGGCTCCGGGGACCCAGTACTTC. Residues: CSAPRSVLAPGTQYF.

At least ten counts were recorded for this clonotype. This chain connects TRBV30 to TRBJ2-1; 8 nucleotides align to TRBD2. J was trimmed by 12 bases and V by 1 base; bases with no gene match: 8. The CDR3 covers 13 residues. Germline CDR1 reads GTSNPN; CDR2 reads SVGIG (reference sequence). The DNA of the CDR3 is TGTGCCTGGAGTGCATCGGCGGGGGGAATGCAGTTCTTC. This translates into CAWSASAGGMQFF.

This clonotype has only a few counts. This chain links TRBV28 with TRBJ2-1; 10 positions match TRBD1. Trimming removed 8 bases from V and 0 bases from J; junction bases left unmatched: 10. The CDR3 has 17 amino acids. Germline V gene lookup returns CDR1 MDHEN and CDR2 SYDVKM. The CDR3 nucleotides read TGTGCCAGCGGGGACAGGGGCGAAGCAGGCTCCTACAATGAGCAGTTCTTC. Translating it yields CASGDRGEAGSYNEQFF.

This clonotype occurred many times. The chain links TRBV7-3 to TRBJ2-1; D is tentatively TRBD1 or TRBD2 (6 bases each). Germline V gives CDR1 SGHTA, CDR2 FQGTGA. Trimming stripped 5 bases from V and 8 bases from J, with 19 bases between. The CDR3 length is 15 residues. Here the CDR3 reads CASSLQGGILDEQFF. CDR3 coding DNA: TGTGCCAGCAGCCTACAGGGAGGCATATTAGATGAGCAGTTCTTC.

This clonotype was detected many times. This chain connects TRBV12-3 or TRBV12-4 to TRBJ1-2; D is unresolved. CDR3 length: 12 residues. V was trimmed by 6 bases and J by 8 bases, leaving 13 bases between them. The CDR3 region has the DNA TGTGCCAGCAGCCCCGTATCGCGAGGCTACACCTTC. It specifies CASSPVSRGYTF.

The V call is TRBV7-8, the J call TRBJ1-2, with 9 bases that match TRBD1. The germline V gene encodes CDR1 SGHVS and CDR2 FQNEAQ. V was pared by 2 bases and J by 5 bases, with 6 bases of the junction left unmatched. The CDR3 is made up of 15 amino acids. The CDR3 loop is CASSLWTGEDYGYTF. As DNA, the CDR3 is TGTGCCAGCAGCTTATGGACAGGGGAGGATTATGGCTACACCTTC.

This clonotype was seen at least ten times. The chain is built from TRBV12-3 or TRBV12-4 and TRBJ2-7; TRBD2 aligns across 12 bases. V shed 7 bases, J shed 4 bases, and the junction held 20 bases outside the gene matches. The CDR3 is 19 amino acids. DNA for the CDR3: TGTGCCAGCACCCCCCCACCGGGACTAGCGGGTGGGAGTCGGTACGAGCAGTACTTC. It encodes CASTPPPGLAGGSRYEQYF.

This clonotype was counted a few times. This could be a read error, since a much larger clone is one nucleotide away. The chain uses TRBV7-9 and TRBJ1-1; no definite D call. Germline CDR1 SEHNR, CDR2 FQNEAQ (reference sequence). The V gene lost 6 bases and the J gene lost 3 bases, with 14 bases spanning the gap. CDR3 length: 14 amino acids. The CDR3 region has the DNA TGTGCCAGCAGACCAAGGAGGTCGGACACTGAAGCTTTCTTT. Its translation: CASRPRRSDTEAFF. The whole variable domain, filled in from reference TRBV7-9 and TRBJ1-1, reads DTGVSQNPRHKITKRGQNVTFRCDPISEHNRLYWYRQTLGQGPEFLTYFQNEAQLEKSRLLSDRFSAERPKGSFSTLEIQRTEQGDSAMYLCASRPRRSDTEAFFGQGTRLTVV.

This clonotype was seen ten or more times. The chain recombines TRBV27 with TRBJ2-7, with TRBD1 identical over 7 bases. CDR3 length: 19 residues. The trim removed 5 bases at V and 5 bases at J, leaving 24 bases unmatched. Germline V gene data show CDR1 as MNHEY and CDR2 as SMNVEV (reference sequence). This chain's CDR3 is CASSSRDRMSHYPVHEQYF. DNA of the CDR3: TGTGCCAGCAGTAGCCGGGACAGAATGTCCCATTACCCTGTCCACGAGCAGTACTTC.